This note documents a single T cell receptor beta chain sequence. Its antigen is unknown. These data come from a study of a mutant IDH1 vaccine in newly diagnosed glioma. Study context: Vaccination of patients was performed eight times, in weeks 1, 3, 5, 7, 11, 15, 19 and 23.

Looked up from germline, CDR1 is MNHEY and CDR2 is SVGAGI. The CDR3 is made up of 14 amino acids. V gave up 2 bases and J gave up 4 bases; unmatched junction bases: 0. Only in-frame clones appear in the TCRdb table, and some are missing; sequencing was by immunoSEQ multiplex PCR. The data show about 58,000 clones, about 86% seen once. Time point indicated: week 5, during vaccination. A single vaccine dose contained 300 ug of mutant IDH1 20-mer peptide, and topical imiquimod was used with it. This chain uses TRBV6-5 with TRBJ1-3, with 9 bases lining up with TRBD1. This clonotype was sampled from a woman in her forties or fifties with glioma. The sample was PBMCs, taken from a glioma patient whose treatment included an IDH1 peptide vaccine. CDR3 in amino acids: CASSYGTGGNTIYF. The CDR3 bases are TGTGCCAGCAGTTACGGGACAGGGGGAAACACCATATATTTT.